A few counts support the clone carrying this T cell receptor (beta chain). The antigen remains undetermined. The sample comes from a study of T cell repertoires in cytomegalovirus infection. Looking at the study overall: Carrying CMV and the relevant HLA type showed in public TCR beta signatures.

The J segment lost 2 bases and the V segment lost 2 bases, leaving 5 bases of the junction unmatched. Germline CDR1 is SGHTA and CDR2 is FQGNSA. The CDR3 runs 17 residues. Findings of the study overall: Clonotype analysis showed dominance of the ex vivo response by HLA-C-restricted CMV-specific TCR beta clonotypes.

TCRdb reprocessed the reads with MiXCR, giving one entry per CDR3 protein. The data hold 750,000 to 950,000 distinct CDR3 sequences, with almost 30% observed a single time. The sample in question was cultured CD8+ T cells from PBMCs, obtained from culture after CMV antigen stimulation. The chain is built from TRBV7-2 and TRBJ2-3; 12 positions match TRBD2. The source is a human donor in good health (CMV status not recorded). Some clones in this sample may be carry-over from other donors' samples. CDR3 loop: CASSLRLAGAYTDTQYF. The CDR3 DNA reads TGTGCCAGCAGCTTAAGACTAGCGGGGGCGTACACAGATACGCAGTATTTT.